Below are 25 T cell receptor beta chains sequenced from a single sample in a study of shared clonotypes between healthy human individuals. Repertoires were generated with immunoSEQ multiplex PCR, while TCRdb's copy carries only in-frame clones and drops some. Of 650,000 to 800,000 clones detected, approximately 72% appear once; the ten largest clones hold about 1.8%. Sample: memory CD4+ T cells sorted from blood. The sample's subset: CD45RA-negative fraction. Source of these receptors: a woman in her 30s in good health.

The rearrangement links TRBV5-6 to TRBJ2-3, with D tentatively TRBD2 (6 bases). The ends were cut back, 1 base at V and 4 bases at J, with 13 bases in the middle. CDR3 length: 15 amino acids. Germline V gene sequence: CDR1 SGHDT, CDR2 YYEEEE. The CDR3 region is CASSLYGSSADTQYF. Here the CDR3 DNA reads TGTGCCAGCAGCTTGTACGGGAGTTCGGCAGATACGCAGTATTTT. The entire variable domain, with the rest obtained from reference TRBV5-6 and TRBJ2-3, is as follows: DAGVTQSPTHLIKTRGQQVTLRCSPKSGHDTVSWYQQALGQGPQFIFQYYEEEERQRGNFPDRFSGHQFPNYSSELNVNALLLGDSALYLCASSLYGSSADTQYFGPGTRLTVL.

The chain couples TRBV10-2 to TRBJ1-5; D is undetermined. This CDR3 contains 12 residues. Trimming pared 3 bases from V and 5 bases from J, leaving 5 bases between. CDR1 and CDR2 from the germline V gene are WSHSY and SAAADI. The CDR3 reads CASSDLHQPQHF. Here the CDR3 DNA reads TGCGCCAGCAGTGATCTCCATCAGCCCCAGCATTTT.

CDR3 protein: CSVGRGPPINIQYF. CDR3 sequence (DNA): TGCAGCGTTGGTCGGGGGCCCCCCATTAACATTCAGTACTTC. The genes are TRBV29-1 and TRBJ2-4, with D possibly being TRBD1 or TRBD2 (6 bases each). The CDR3 is 14 residues long. Germline CDR1 reads SQVTM; CDR2 reads ANQGSEA. V lost 4 bases to trimming and J lost 7 bases, with 17 bases between them.

This clone has more than one count but fewer than ten. The chain has TRBV23-1 and TRBJ2-5; 8 bases line up with TRBD2. TRBV23-1 is recorded as an ORF, its role being uncertain. The CDR3 has 16 residues. V shed 4 bases, J shed 5 bases, and the junction held 12 bases outside the gene matches. The CDR3 spells CASSPRGGLACETQYF. Here the CDR3 DNA reads TGCGCCAGCAGTCCACGGGGGGGGCTAGCGTGCGAGACCCAGTACTTC.

The chain uses TRBV5-1 and TRBJ2-1, with 8 bases fitting TRBD2. Germline V gene sequence: CDR1 SGHRS, CDR2 YFSETQ. The V segment lost 3 bases and the J segment 5 bases; nucleotides outside the gene matches: 13. The CDR3 spans 17 residues. CDR3 coding DNA: TGCGCCAGCAGCTCACCTCCGGGGACTAGTAAGAACAATGAGCAGTTCTTC. Translated: CASSSPPGTSKNNEQFF.

V is TRBV5-1 and J is TRBJ2-3; possible D gene TRBD1, 6 bases. This CDR3 contains 14 residues. Germline V gives CDR1 SGHRS, CDR2 YFSETQ. Trimming pared 4 bases from V and 7 bases from J, leaving 16 bases between. The CDR3 here is CASSRDGQLNTQYF. Written as DNA, the CDR3 is TGCGCCAGCAGCCGGGACGGACAGTTAAATACGCAGTATTTT.

V gene TRBV7-9 combines with J gene TRBJ1-5, with 10 nucleotides matching TRBD1. This CDR3 has 15 residues. Germline V gives CDR1 SEHNR, CDR2 FQNEAQ (reference sequence). The J segment lost 6 bases and the V segment lost 5 bases, leaving 7 bases of the junction unmatched. CDR3 loop: CASSLTGTGAQPQHF. The DNA for the CDR3 is TGTGCCAGCAGCCTTACCGGGACAGGGGCTCAGCCCCAGCATTTT.

This chain joins TRBV19 and TRBJ2-3, with 11 bases matching TRBD2. CDR1 and CDR2 from the germline V gene are LNHDA and SQIVND (reference sequence). This CDR3 has 18 residues. The V gene end was trimmed by 0 bases and the J gene end by 3 bases; junction bases not matched to a gene: 8. Here the CDR3 reads CASSIDPYLAGGTDTQYF. DNA for the CDR3: TGTGCCAGTAGTATAGATCCTTATCTAGCGGGAGGAACAGATACGCAGTATTTT.

This clone came up a few times. This sample also contains other DNA sequences that code for the same CDR3. CDR3 protein: CASSLTLAKNIQYF. The CDR3 nucleotides are TGCGCCAGCAGCTTGACTCTAGCCAAAAACATTCAGTACTTC. V is TRBV5-1 and J is TRBJ2-4, with D unclear. The V gene's germline CDR1 is SGHRS and CDR2 YFSETQ. The ends were cut back, 1 base at V and 0 bases at J, with 5 bases in the middle. CDR3 length equals 14 residues.

The CDR3 DNA reads TGCGCCAGCAGCCAAGTCGGGACGAGGACCTACAATGAGCAGTTCTTC. Amino acids: CASSQVGTRTYNEQFF. This chain uses TRBV4-1 with TRBJ2-1; D could derive from TRBD1 or TRBD2 (5 bases each). Germline V gene sequence: CDR1 MGHRA, CDR2 YSYEKL. The CDR3 is made up of 16 amino acids. The V and J ends lost 1 base and 2 bases respectively, with 12 bases between them.

V and J are TRBV5-1 and TRBJ2-7, with a possible D match to TRBD1 (6 bases). The CDR3 runs to 15 residues. The germline V gene has CDR1 SGHRS and CDR2 YFSETQ. The V end was cut by 4 bases, the J end by 2 bases, with 16 bases between. CDR3 in DNA: TGCGCCAGCAGCACAAACAGGGACCCCCCCTACGAGCAGTACTTC. Residues: CASSTNRDPPYEQYF.

This chain uses TRBV15 with TRBJ2-3, with no clear D. The CDR3 totals 16 residues. CDR1 and CDR2 from the germline V gene are LNHNV and YYDKDF (reference sequence). The germline V and J ends were trimmed by 0 bases and 1 base, with 11 bases remaining between them. CDR3 sequence (DNA): TGTGCCACCAGCAGAGAGGTTGGTAGGGGCACAGATACGCAGTATTTT. It yields the protein CATSREVGRGTDTQYF.

The J gene is TRBJ2-1, the V gene TRBV7-6; 10 bases align to TRBD1. Germline-derived CDR1 and CDR2 are SGHVS and FNYEAQ. The CDR3 runs to 15 residues. V lost 4 bases, J lost 6 bases, and 6 bases stayed unmatched. The CDR3 DNA reads as TGTGCCAGCAGCTCGACAGGGGGCTTCACCAATGAGCAGTTCTTC. This codes for CASSSTGGFTNEQFF.

The CDR3 is CASSVIGPTSGSTGELFF. The CDR3 DNA reads TGTGCCAGCAGTGTGATCGGGCCGACTAGCGGGAGCACGGGGGAGCTGTTTTTT. The J gene is TRBJ2-2, the V gene TRBV28, with 12 bases matching TRBD2. The CDR3 is made up of 18 amino acids. V was clipped by 5 bases and J by 8 bases; unmatched bases: 15. Germline V gives CDR1 MDHEN, CDR2 SYDVKM.

This clone turned up a few times. The V gene is TRBV9, the J gene TRBJ2-6; D not resolved. V lost 4 bases and J lost 0, with 11 bases in between. From germline, CDR1 is SGDLS and CDR2 YYNGEE. The CDR3 spans 16 residues. CDR3 in DNA: TGTGCCAGCAGCACCCAACCCGGCTCTGGGGCCAACGTCCTGACTTTC. Its protein product is CASSTQPGSGANVLTF.

This chain uses TRBV27 with TRBJ2-7, with D maybe TRBD2 (5 bases). The length of the CDR3 is 15 residues. Germline assignment: CDR1 MNHEY and CDR2 SMNVEV (reference sequence). V lost 0 bases and J 2 bases, leaving 11 bases between the germline ends. The CDR3 sequence: CASSLSGINPYEQYF. The CDR3 bases are TGTGCCAGCAGTTTATCCGGGATAAACCCCTACGAGCAGTACTTC.

The chain employs TRBV4-1 and TRBJ1-5; D call uncertain. This CDR3 has 15 residues. With 4 bases removed from V and 1 base from J, the gap between germline ends came to 11 bases. Germline V gene sequence: CDR1 MGHRA, CDR2 YSYEKL. CDR3 sequence: CASSPREESNQPQHF. The CDR3 nucleotides are TGCGCCAGCAGCCCCCGAGAGGAGAGCAATCAGCCCCAGCATTTT.

A single count supports this clone. The chain combines TRBV12-5 with TRBJ2-5, with 7 bases matching TRBD1. The ends lost 6 bases at V and 5 bases at J; junction bases unmatched: 3. The germline gives CDR1 LGHNT, CDR2 FRNRAP. The CDR3 loop spans 12 amino acids. In nucleotides, the CDR3 is TGTGCTAGTGGAGGGGGCTCGGAGACCCAGTACTTC. It translates to CASGGGSETQYF.

V and J are TRBV19 and TRBJ2-5; D is unresolved. Germline CDR1 is LNHDA and CDR2 is SQIVND (reference sequence). V lost 6 bases and J 5 bases, leaving 16 bases between the germline ends. The CDR3 spans 14 residues. The CDR3, as DNA: TGTGCCAGTAGAGAATGGGGTGGTCAGGAGACCCAGTACTTC. Encoded protein: CASREWGGQETQYF.

V gene TRBV11-3 combines with J gene TRBJ2-7, with D unresolved. V was clipped by 3 bases and J by 0 bases, with 9 bases between them. Germline lookup yields CDR1 SGHNT and CDR2 YENEEA. The CDR3 loop spans 14 amino acids. The CDR3 loop is CASSFLENSYEQYF. The CDR3 DNA follows: TGTGCCAGCAGCTTTTTAGAGAACTCCTACGAGCAGTACTTC.

The chain is built from TRBV4-1 and TRBJ2-3; D might be TRBD2 (5 bases). Germline V lookup: CDR1 MGHRA, CDR2 YSYEKL. The germline V and J ends were trimmed by 2 bases and 4 bases, with 10 bases remaining between them. The CDR3 is 14 amino acids. The CDR3 coding sequence is TGCGCCAGCAGCCAACCCGGGATCGCAGATACGCAGTATTTT. This gives the protein CASSQPGIADTQYF.

The chain uses TRBV28 and TRBJ2-7, with 10 bases aligning to TRBD2. The CDR3 length is 14 residues. Trimming removed 5 bases from V and 1 base from J; junction bases left unmatched: 2. Germline CDR1 and CDR2: MDHEN and SYDVKM. As DNA, the CDR3 is TGTGCCAGCAGTCTAGCGGGAGAATCCTACGAGCAGTACTTC. Translation: CASSLAGESYEQYF.

This chain links TRBV4-1 with TRBJ2-1; the match to TRBD2 covers 8 bases. There are 14 residues in the CDR3. The germline gives CDR1 MGHRA, CDR2 YSYEKL. V gave up 6 bases and J gave up 5 bases; unmatched junction bases: 6. The CDR3 loop is CASRGGLAHNEQFF. The CDR3 DNA reads TGCGCCAGCAGGGGAGGACTAGCTCACAATGAGCAGTTCTTC.

The chain is built from TRBV7-2 and TRBJ2-1; 7 bases fit TRBD2. This CDR3 is 15 amino acids long. Germline V gives CDR1 SGHTA, CDR2 FQGNSA. Unmatched junction bases numbered 13, after V lost 4 bases and J lost 10 bases. CDR3 nucleotides: TGTGCCAGCAGCTCTTTGGCCCTAGTAGCGGGCGAGCAGTTCTTC. Its protein product is CASSSLALVAGEQFF.

Turning to this clone: A single base separates this from a much larger clone, so it may be a read error. This chain connects TRBV5-1 to TRBJ2-7, with D possibly TRBD2 on 6 matching bases. Germline values: CDR1 SGHRS, CDR2 YFSETQ. The CDR3 totals 13 residues. The chain's CDR3 is CASCSGDCYGQYF. CDR3 DNA sequence: TGCGCCAGCTGTTCCGGGGACTGCTACGGGCAGTACTTC.